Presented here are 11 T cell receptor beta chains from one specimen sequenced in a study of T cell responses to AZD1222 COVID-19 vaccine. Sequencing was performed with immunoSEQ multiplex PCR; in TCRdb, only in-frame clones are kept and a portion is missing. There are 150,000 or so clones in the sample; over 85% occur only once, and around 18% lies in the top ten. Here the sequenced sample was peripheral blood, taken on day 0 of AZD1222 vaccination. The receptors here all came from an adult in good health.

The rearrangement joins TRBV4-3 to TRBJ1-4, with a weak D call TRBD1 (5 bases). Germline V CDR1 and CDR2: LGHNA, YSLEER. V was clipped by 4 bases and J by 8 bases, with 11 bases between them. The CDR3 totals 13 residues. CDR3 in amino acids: CASSLGRGEKLFF. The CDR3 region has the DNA TGCGCCAGCAGCCTGGGAAGGGGCGAAAAACTGTTTTTT.

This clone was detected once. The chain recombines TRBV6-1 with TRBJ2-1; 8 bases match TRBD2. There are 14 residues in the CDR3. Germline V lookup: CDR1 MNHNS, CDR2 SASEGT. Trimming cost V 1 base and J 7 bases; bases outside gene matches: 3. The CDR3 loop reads CASSEGGTRNEQFF. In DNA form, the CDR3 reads TGTGCCAGCAGTGAAGGGGGGACTAGAAATGAGCAGTTCTTC.

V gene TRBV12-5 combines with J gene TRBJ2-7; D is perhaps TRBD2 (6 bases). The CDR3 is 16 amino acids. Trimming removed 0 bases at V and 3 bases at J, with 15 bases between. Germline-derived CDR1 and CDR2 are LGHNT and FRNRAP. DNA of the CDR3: TGTGCTAGTGGTTTGGTACTCGAGCGGCGGGGCTACGAGCAGTACTTC. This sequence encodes CASGLVLERRGYEQYF.

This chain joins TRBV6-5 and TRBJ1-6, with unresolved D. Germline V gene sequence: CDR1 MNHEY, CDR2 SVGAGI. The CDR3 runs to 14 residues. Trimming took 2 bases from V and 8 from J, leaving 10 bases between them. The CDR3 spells CASSYTKRDSPLHF. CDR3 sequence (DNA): TGTGCCAGCAGTTACACCAAGAGGGATTCACCCCTCCACTTT.

CDR3 DNA: TGTGCCAGCAGCCCGGGACAGCAGACCGGGGAGCTGTTTTTT. Translation: CASSPGQQTGELFF. The chain couples TRBV5-4 to TRBJ2-2, with TRBD1 identical over 7 bases. Germline V gives CDR1 SGHNT, CDR2 YYREEE (reference sequence). The CDR3 is made up of 14 amino acids. Losses at the gene ends were 4 bases for V and 5 bases for J; bases not matched to a gene: 5.

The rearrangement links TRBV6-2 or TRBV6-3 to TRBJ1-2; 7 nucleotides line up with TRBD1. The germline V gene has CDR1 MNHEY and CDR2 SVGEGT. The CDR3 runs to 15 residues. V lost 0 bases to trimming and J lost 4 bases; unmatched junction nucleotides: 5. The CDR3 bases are TGTGCCAGCAGTTACTCCGCGGACAGGCGCTATGGCTACACCTTC. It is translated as CASSYSADRRYGYTF.

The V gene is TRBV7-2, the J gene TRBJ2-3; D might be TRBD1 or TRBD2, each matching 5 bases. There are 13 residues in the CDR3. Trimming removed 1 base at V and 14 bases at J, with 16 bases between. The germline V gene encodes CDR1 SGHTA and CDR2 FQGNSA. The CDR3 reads CASSLESGDARYF. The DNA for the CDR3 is TGTGCCAGCAGCTTAGAATCTGGGGACGCAAGGTATTTT. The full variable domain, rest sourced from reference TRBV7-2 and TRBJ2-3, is GAGVSQSPSNKVTEKGKDVELRCDPISGHTALYWYRQSLGQGLEFLIYFQGNSAPDKSGLPSDRFSAERTGGSVSTLTIQRTQQEDSAVYLCASSLESGDARYFGPGTRLTVL.

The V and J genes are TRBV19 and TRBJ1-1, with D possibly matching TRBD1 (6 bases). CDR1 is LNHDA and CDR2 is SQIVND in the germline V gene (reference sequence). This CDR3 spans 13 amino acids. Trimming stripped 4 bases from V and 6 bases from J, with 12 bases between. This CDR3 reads CASSTRGGAEAFF. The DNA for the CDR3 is TGTGCCAGTAGTACCAGGGGAGGCGCTGAAGCTTTCTTT.

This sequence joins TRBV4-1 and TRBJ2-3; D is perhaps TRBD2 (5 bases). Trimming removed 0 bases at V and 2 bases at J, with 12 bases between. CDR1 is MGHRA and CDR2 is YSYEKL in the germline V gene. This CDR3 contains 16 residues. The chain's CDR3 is CASSQDEGRLTDTQYF. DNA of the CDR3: TGCGCCAGCAGCCAAGATGAGGGCAGACTCACAGATACGCAGTATTTT.

CDR3 protein: CASSETVTGELFF. CDR3 nucleotides: TGTGCCAGCAGTGAGACGGTAACCGGGGAGCTGTTTTTT. V and J are TRBV2 and TRBJ2-2; no reliable D call. Germline V gene sequence: CDR1 SNHLY, CDR2 FYNNEI. CDR3 length equals 13 residues. Deletions cut 3 bases from V and 5 bases from J, with 7 bases between.

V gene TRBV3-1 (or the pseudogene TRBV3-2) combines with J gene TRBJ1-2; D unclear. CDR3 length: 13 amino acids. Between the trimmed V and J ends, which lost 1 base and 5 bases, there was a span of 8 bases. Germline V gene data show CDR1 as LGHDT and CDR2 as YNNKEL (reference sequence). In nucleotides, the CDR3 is TGTGCCAGCAGCCAAGCAAGAGTATATGGCTACACCTTC. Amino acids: CASSQARVYGYTF.